This T cell receptor beta chain was sequenced in a study of T cell changes during pregnancy in multiple sclerosis. After removal of 8 bases from V and 8 bases from J, the junction contained 11 bases not matched to a gene. The CDR3 is 13 residues long. Germline values: CDR1 SNHLY, CDR2 FYNNEI. Clones were sequenced by immunoSEQ multiplex PCR, and TCRdb holds only the in-frame ones, with some missing. Of some 110,000 clones listed, under 95% are singletons. This clone turned up a few times. The sequence was obtained from a female donor with multiple sclerosis, enrolled in a pregnancy study. The starting material was peripheral blood, obtained after pregnancy. The chain carries TRBV2 and TRBJ1-2, with 7 bases fitting TRBD1. The CDR3 protein is CASPPRGVLGYTF. CDR3 nucleotide sequence: TGTGCCAGCCCCCCCAGGGGGGTGTTAGGCTACACCTTC.